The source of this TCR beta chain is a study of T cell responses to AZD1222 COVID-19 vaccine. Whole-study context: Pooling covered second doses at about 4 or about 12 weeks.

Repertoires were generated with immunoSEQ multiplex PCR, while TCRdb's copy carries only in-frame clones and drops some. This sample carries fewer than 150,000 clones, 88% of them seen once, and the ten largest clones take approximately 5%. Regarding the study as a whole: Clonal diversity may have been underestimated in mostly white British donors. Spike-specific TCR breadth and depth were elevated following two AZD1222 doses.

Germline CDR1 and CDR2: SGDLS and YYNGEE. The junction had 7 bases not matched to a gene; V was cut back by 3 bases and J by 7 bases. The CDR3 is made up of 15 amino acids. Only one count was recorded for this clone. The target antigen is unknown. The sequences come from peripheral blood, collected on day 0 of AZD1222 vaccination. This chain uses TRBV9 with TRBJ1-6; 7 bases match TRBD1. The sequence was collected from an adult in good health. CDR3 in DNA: TGTGCCAGCAGCGCAACAGGGGAGACAAATTCACCCCTCCACTTT. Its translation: CASSATGETNSPLHF.